The TCR beta chain under discussion was sequenced for a study of immune cell composition in non-small cell lung cancer. Study-level findings and limits: Lung adenocarcinomas had lower top 10 clone scores and clonality than squamous tumours. Clones >0.5% enriched in tumour were rarer in adenocarcinoma (roughly 35%) than squamous (approximately 80%). TIL tumour reactivity correlated with maximal tumour-associated clone frequency in adenocarcinoma.

Turning to this clone: Its target is not known.

Germline loops: CDR1 SGHAT, CDR2 FQDESV (reference sequence). This CDR3 contains 12 residues. Deletions cut 5 bases from V and 6 bases from J, with 11 bases between. Repertoires were generated with immunoSEQ multiplex PCR, while TCRdb's copy carries only in-frame clones and drops some. Of 13,000 or so clones in the sample, more than 65% were seen once. Sequences were obtained from lung tumor tissue. The receptor's source is a human donor with non-small cell lung cancer. The V gene is TRBV11-1, the J gene TRBJ2-7, with a tentative D call TRBD2 (5 bases). The DNA for the CDR3 is TGTGCCAGCAGCCAAGGTGGAGGCGAGCAGTACTTC. Protein sequence: CASSQGGGEQYF.